Sequencing of this T cell receptor beta chain was carried out in a study of sequential checkpoint blockade in melanoma. The sample's treatment: randomized to nivolumab then ipilimumab (arm A) or the reverse (arm B). In its sample, this clone was seen once. This CDR3 is missing its conserved last phenylalanine or tryptophan, likely due to a read error. Libraries were prepared by immunoSEQ multiplex PCR; TCRdb keeps only in-frame clonotypes and omits some of them. The repertoire holds 15,000 to 20,000 clones, over 60% seen once, with about 20% in the top ten. V lost 3 bases to trimming and J lost 0 bases, with 5 bases between them. CDR3 length equals 13 residues. Germline-derived CDR1 and CDR2 are MDHEN and SYDVKM.

This receptor was taken from a human donor with melanoma. The specimen was CD8+ T cells sorted from blood (inferred from file names), collected from a patient given nivolumab and ipilimumab in sequence. The gene calls are TRBV28 and TRBJ1-2; D is uncertain. CDR3: CASSFTSNYGYTL. CDR3 sequence (DNA): TGTGCCAGCAGTTTTACCTCTAACTATGGCTACACCCTC.